Presented here are 3 T cell receptor beta chains from one specimen sequenced in a study of blood T cell repertoires in COVID-19. The repertoire was sequenced with immunoSEQ multiplex PCR; TCRdb's copy has only in-frame clones and lacks some. Of nearly 250,000 clones in the sample, roughly 83% were seen once. Source material: PBMCs or T cells enriched from blood (not recorded which). These receptors came from a woman aged 45-65 years who had recovered from COVID-19.

The genes are TRBV19 and TRBJ1-5; D call uncertain. This CDR3 comprises 15 residues. Looked up from germline, CDR1 is LNHDA and CDR2 is SQIVND (reference sequence). V lost 0 bases and J lost 6, with 12 bases in between. The CDR3 DNA sequence: TGTGCCAGTAGTATAGATTTCGGTTTAAGTCAGCCCCAGCATTTT. Its protein is CASSIDFGLSQPQHF.

The rearrangement uses TRBV7-2 and TRBJ2-3, with D maybe TRBD2 (6 bases). Trimming cost V 0 bases and J 6 bases, with 7 bases left between them. From germline, CDR1 is SGHTA and CDR2 FQGNSA. The CDR3 is made up of 13 amino acids. This CDR3 is CASSLAGGDTQYF. CDR3 DNA: TGTGCCAGCAGCTTAGCGGGAGGCGATACGCAGTATTTT.

The chain carries TRBV28 and TRBJ2-7, with 8 bases identical to TRBD1. CDR3 size: 16 residues. Trimming removed 6 bases from V and 7 bases from J; junction bases left unmatched: 17. Germline values: CDR1 MDHEN, CDR2 SYDVKM. The CDR3 coding sequence is TGTGCCAGCAGACCGCCCTTTCTGACAGGGGTTCAGGAGCAGTACTTC. Its translation: CASRPPFLTGVQEQYF.